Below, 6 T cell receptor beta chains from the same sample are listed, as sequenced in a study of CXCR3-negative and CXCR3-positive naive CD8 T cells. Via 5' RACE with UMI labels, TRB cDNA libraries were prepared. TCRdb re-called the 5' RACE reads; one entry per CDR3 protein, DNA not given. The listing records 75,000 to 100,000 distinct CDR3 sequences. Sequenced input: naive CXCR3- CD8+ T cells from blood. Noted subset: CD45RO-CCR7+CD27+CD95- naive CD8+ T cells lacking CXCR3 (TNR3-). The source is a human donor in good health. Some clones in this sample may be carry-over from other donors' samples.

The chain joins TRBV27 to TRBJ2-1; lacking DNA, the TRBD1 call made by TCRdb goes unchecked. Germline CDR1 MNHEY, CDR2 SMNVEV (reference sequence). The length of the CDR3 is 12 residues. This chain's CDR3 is CASRDRQNEQFF.

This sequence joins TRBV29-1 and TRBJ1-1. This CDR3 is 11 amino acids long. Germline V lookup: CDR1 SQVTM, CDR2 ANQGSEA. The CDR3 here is CSVIVPTEAFF.

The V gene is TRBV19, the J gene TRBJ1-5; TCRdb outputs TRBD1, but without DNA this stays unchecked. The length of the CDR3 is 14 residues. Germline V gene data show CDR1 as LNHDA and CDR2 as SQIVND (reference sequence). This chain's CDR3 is CASSETGRNQPQHF.

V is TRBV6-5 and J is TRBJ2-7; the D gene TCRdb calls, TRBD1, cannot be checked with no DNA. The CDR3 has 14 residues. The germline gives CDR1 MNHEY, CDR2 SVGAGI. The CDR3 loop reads CASSYGGGMDEQYF.

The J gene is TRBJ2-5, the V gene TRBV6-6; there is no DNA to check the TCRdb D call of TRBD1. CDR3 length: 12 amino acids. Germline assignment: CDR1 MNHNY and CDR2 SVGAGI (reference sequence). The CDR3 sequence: CASGGWQETQYF.

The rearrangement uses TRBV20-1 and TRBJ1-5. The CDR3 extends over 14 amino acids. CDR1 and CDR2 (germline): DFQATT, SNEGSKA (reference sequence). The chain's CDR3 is CSATSSQEAQPQHF.